This paragraph reports one TCR beta chain. These data come from a study of blood T cell repertoires in COVID-19. Whole-study context: Samples of COVID-19 (acute and convalescent) were obtained from the United States, Italy and Spain. PBMCs, B-cell-depleted T cells, or T cells were the source of the cDNA or gDNA that made up the material.

Per the authors' pipeline: It was from reference gene primer amplification that nucleated cell counts were estimated. Sequencing used immunoSEQ multiplex PCR; TCRdb keeps in-frame clones, though not all of them. V and J calls and clone size are those listed in that table; D and trimming were worked out from the DNA. Among around 80,000 clones, 90% were seen once, and the ten largest hold 0.77%. This CDR3 is 17 amino acids long. The germline gives CDR1 KGHSH, CDR2 LQKENI. J was trimmed by 0 bases and V by 6 bases; bases with no gene match: 10. The origin of this receptor is a woman older than 75 with acute or convalescent COVID-19. The rearrangement links TRBV18 to TRBJ1-4; 7 nucleotides align to TRBD1. The specimen was peripheral blood. The CDR3 nucleotides read TGTGCCAGCTCTCGGGACAGCCCCGTTGCAACTAATGAAAAACTGTTTTTT. This encodes CASSRDSPVATNEKLFF.